These 22 T cell receptor beta chains were sequenced from one sample in a study of control samples from healthy donors and cancer patients. Data came from immunoSEQ multiplex PCR; TCRdb stores just in-frame clones and leaves some out. The top ten hold under 2% of the sample, which has around 86,000 clones, about 90% seen once. The sample consisted of PBMCs. The receptors derive from a woman aged 55-70 years with head and neck cancer.

The gene calls are TRBV3-1 (or the pseudogene TRBV3-2) and TRBJ1-3; no definite D call. The germline gives CDR1 LGHDT, CDR2 YNNKEL (reference sequence). The CDR3 is made up of 12 amino acids. Trimming took 4 bases from V and 2 from J, leaving 3 bases between them. For the CDR3, the DNA is TGTGCCAGCAGCCCCCCTGGAAACACCATATATTTT. Protein sequence: CASSPPGNTIYF.

This clone showed up just a few times. The V and J genes are TRBV11-2 and TRBJ1-2, with 7 bases that match TRBD1. The CDR3 runs 15 residues. The germline V gene has CDR1 SGHAT and CDR2 FQNNGV. Losses at the gene ends were 5 bases for V and 4 bases for J; bases not matched to a gene: 10. In nucleotides, the CDR3 is TGTGCCAGCAGCCCACTTCGGACAGGAGGCTATGGCTACACCTTC. Protein product: CASSPLRTGGYGYTF.

In this sample, this clone turned up a few times. The CDR3, as DNA: TGTGCCACCAGCAGACCTCGGGACAGGGGGGTTTCTGGGGCCAACGTCCTGACTTTC. Translating gives CATSRPRDRGVSGANVLTF. The V and J genes are TRBV15 and TRBJ2-6, with 11 nucleotides matching TRBD1. Germline CDR1 reads LNHNV; CDR2 reads YYDKDF (reference sequence). V lost 2 bases, J lost 1 base, and 7 bases stayed unmatched. This CDR3 is 19 amino acids long.

The chain employs TRBV23-1 and TRBJ2-7; D unresolved. TRBV23-1 is an ORF; its function is uncertain. CDR3 length: 15 residues. V lost 7 bases and J lost 4, with 20 bases in between. CDR3 protein: CASILTWIGMYEQYF. DNA for the CDR3: TGCGCCAGCATTCTCACTTGGATAGGGATGTACGAGCAGTACTTC.

The gene calls are TRBV5-5 and TRBJ1-5; no firm D call. Germline V lookup: CDR1 SGHKS, CDR2 YYEKEE (reference sequence). Trimming cost V 1 base and J 2 bases, with 7 bases left between them. CDR3 length: 14 residues. The CDR3 DNA follows: TGTGCCAGCAGCTTGAAGGGCGGCAATCAGCCCCAGCATTTT. It codes for CASSLKGGNQPQHF.

The chain couples TRBV5-1 to TRBJ2-1, with 11 nucleotides matching TRBD2. Unmatched junction bases numbered 5, after V lost 1 base and J lost 2 bases. Germline V gene sequence: CDR1 SGHRS, CDR2 YFSETQ. The CDR3 runs to 17 residues. As DNA, the CDR3 is TGCGCCAGCAGCTTGAGCCTACTAGCGGGAGCCTACAATGAGCAGTTCTTC. Translated, it gives CASSLSLLAGAYNEQFF.

V gene TRBV28 combines with J gene TRBJ1-5, with a weak D call TRBD1 (5 bases). Trimming removed 3 bases at V and 1 base at J, with 22 bases between. CDR3 length: 19 amino acids. CDR1 and CDR2 (germline): MDHEN, SYDVKM. CDR3 nucleotide sequence: TGTGCCAGCAGTTTCCCTCCGGGGGTGGGGGGAACGAGCAATCAGCCCCAGCATTTT. It codes for CASSFPPGVGGTSNQPQHF. Full variable domain (missing parts from reference TRBV28 and TRBJ1-5): DVKVTQSSRYLVKRTGEKVFLECVQDMDHENMFWYRQDPGLGLRLIYFSYDVKMKEKGDIPEGYSVSREKKERFSLILESASTNQTSMYLCASSFPPGVGGTSNQPQHFGDGTRLSIL.

V is TRBV5-1 and J is TRBJ2-7, with 8 positions matching TRBD2. V shed 0 bases, J shed 0 bases, and the junction held 2 bases outside the gene matches. CDR1 SGHRS and CDR2 YFSETQ come from the germline V gene. There are 15 residues in the CDR3. This chain's CDR3 is CASSLESGSSYEQYF. In DNA, the CDR3 is TGCGCCAGCAGCTTGGAGAGCGGGAGCTCCTACGAGCAGTACTTC.

This clone was observed a single time. The V and J genes are TRBV7-9 and TRBJ2-1; 14 bases fit TRBD2. The germline V gene has CDR1 SEHNR and CDR2 FQNEAQ (reference sequence). Losses at the gene ends were 3 bases for V and 8 bases for J; bases not matched to a gene: 6. The CDR3 extends over 16 amino acids. The DNA of the CDR3 is TGTGCCAGCAGCTTGACCGGGACTAGCGGGAGCGATGAGCAGTTCTTC. This gives the protein CASSLTGTSGSDEQFF.

V is TRBV27 and J is TRBJ2-7; D unresolved. Trimming cost V 2 bases and J 2 bases, with 7 bases left between them. Germline loops: CDR1 MNHEY, CDR2 SMNVEV (reference sequence). The CDR3 is made up of 13 amino acids. The CDR3, as DNA: TGTGCCAGCAGTTTAGGGCAGACCTACGAGCAGTACTTC. Its protein is CASSLGQTYEQYF.

This sequence joins TRBV6-5 and TRBJ1-5; 9 bases line up with TRBD1. V lost 6 bases, J lost 2 bases, and 5 bases stayed unmatched. In germline, CDR1 is MNHEY, CDR2 SVGAGI. This CDR3 has 15 amino acids. As DNA, the CDR3 is TGTGCCAGCAGAGGGACAGGGATCGGCAATCAGCCCCAGCATTTT. Translation: CASRGTGIGNQPQHF.

This chain uses TRBV4-1 with TRBJ1-2, with 10 bases that match TRBD1. There are 15 residues in the CDR3. Germline V gives CDR1 MGHRA, CDR2 YSYEKL. With 6 bases clipped from V and 7 bases from J, the junction kept 11 bases outside the gene matches. The CDR3: CASRATGTGASGYTF. Here the CDR3 DNA reads TGCGCCAGCAGGGCTACCGGGACAGGGGCCTCTGGCTACACCTTC.

The chain carries TRBV6-2 or TRBV6-3 and TRBJ2-7; 10 bases agree with TRBD2. Unmatched junction bases numbered 9, after V lost 2 bases and J lost 5 bases. The CDR3 totals 16 residues. Germline V CDR1 and CDR2: MNHEY, SVGEGT. CDR3 protein: CASSYPLAGKSNEQYF. The CDR3 DNA is TGTGCCAGCAGTTACCCACTAGCGGGAAAAAGTAACGAGCAGTACTTC.

This clone showed up just once. J is TRBJ1-1 and V is TRBV3-1 (or the pseudogene TRBV3-2); tentative D call: TRBD1 (5 bases). Germline CDR1 reads LGHDT; CDR2 reads YNNKEL (reference sequence). Deletions cut 2 bases from V and 9 bases from J, with 16 bases between. CDR3 length: 14 residues. The DNA of the CDR3 is TGTGCCAGCAGCCAAACCCGGGACGGTACAAAAGCTTTCTTT. It specifies CASSQTRDGTKAFF.

This chain joins TRBV6-1 and TRBJ2-5, with 7 bases fitting TRBD1. The CDR3 covers 16 residues. Looked up from germline, CDR1 is MNHNS and CDR2 is SASEGT. The V gene end was trimmed by 3 bases and the J gene end by 1 base; junction bases not matched to a gene: 8. This CDR3 reads CASSELRGQRQETQYF. CDR3 bases: TGTGCCAGCAGTGAGCTCAGGGGACAGCGCCAAGAGACCCAGTACTTC.

The V and J genes are TRBV2 and TRBJ1-6; 10 bases agree with TRBD1. The germline CDR1 and CDR2 sequences are SNHLY and FYNNEI. The CDR3 length is 14 residues. The J segment lost 12 bases and the V segment lost 10 bases, leaving 12 bases of the junction unmatched. CDR3 DNA sequence: TGTGCCACCAAAAAAGACAGGGGGCCGGTACCCCTCCACTTT. Translation gives CATKKDRGPVPLHF.

This chain uses TRBV24-1 with TRBJ2-3; the match to TRBD2 covers 14 bases. V lost 12 bases to trimming and J lost 5 bases; unmatched junction nucleotides: 6. CDR3 length equals 14 residues. CDR1 and CDR2 (germline): KGHDR, SFDVKD. DNA for the CDR3: TGTGCCTCTGGGACTAGCGGGAGTATAGATACGCAGTATTTT. Protein: CASGTSGSIDTQYF.

V and J are TRBV10-3 and TRBJ1-5; D gene unclear. The CDR3 is 15 amino acids. Germline CDR1 ENHRY, CDR2 SYGVKD. V gave up 0 bases and J gave up 2 bases, with 8 bases separating them. The CDR3 DNA follows: TGTGCCATCAGTGAGTCGAATTTCGGCAATCAGCCCCAGCATTTT. Encoded protein: CAISESNFGNQPQHF.

Regarding this clone: This specimen includes other DNA sequences encoding the same CDR3. The rearrangement joins TRBV24-1 to TRBJ2-5; 8 bases align to TRBD2. CDR1 and CDR2 from the germline V gene are KGHDR and SFDVKD. The CDR3 runs to 17 residues. The V gene end was trimmed by 2 bases and the J gene end by 2 bases; junction bases not matched to a gene: 9. In DNA, the CDR3 is TGTGCCACCAGTGATTCCCACCCCGCTAGCGGGCAAGAGACCCAGTACTTC. Translating gives CATSDSHPASGQETQYF.

This clone was seen just once. A read error may produce the germline difference seen at one junction end. The chain joins TRBV5-4 to TRBJ1-2; 8 nucleotides line up with TRBD1. This CDR3 has 15 residues. CDR1 and CDR2 (germline): SGHNT, YYREEE (reference sequence). This chain's CDR3 is CASSLVQDRVYGYTF. CDR3 nucleotide sequence: TGTGCCAGCAGTTTGGTCCAGGACAGGGTCTATGGCTACACCTTC. Together with reference TRBV5-4 and TRBJ1-2, the CDR3 gives the full variable domain: ETGVTQSPTHLIKTRGQQVTLRCSSQSGHNTVSWYQQALGQGPQFIFQYYREEENGRGNFPPRFSGLQFPNYSSELNVNALELDDSALYLCASSLVQDRVYGYTFGSGTRLTVV.

The CDR3 DNA reads TGTGCCAGCTCACCACTCCAGGCTCAAAACATTCAGTACTTC. Its protein is CASSPLQAQNIQYF. V gene TRBV18 combines with J gene TRBJ2-4, with D unresolved. CDR3 length equals 14 residues. Trimming removed 1 base from V and 5 bases from J, with 9 bases in between. In germline, CDR1 is KGHSH, CDR2 LQKENI.

The CDR3 DNA reads TGCGCCAGCAGCCAAGATTTGGCTAAGGTTGAGTTCGGGGAGCTGTTTTTT. Translated: CASSQDLAKVEFGELFF. V gene TRBV4-3 combines with J gene TRBJ2-2; no reliable D call. Deletions cut 0 bases from V and 7 bases from J, with 18 bases between. The CDR3 totals 17 residues. Germline CDR1 LGHNA, CDR2 YSLEER.